The present T cell receptor beta chain was sequenced within a study of cytomegalovirus exposure and HLA in healthy donors. Whole-study findings and limits: A classifier reportedly called cytomegalovirus status with high sensitivity and specificity.

PCR employed 60 Vbeta and 13 Jbeta primers. Data came from immunoSEQ multiplex PCR; TCRdb stores just in-frame clones and leaves some out. The table includes under 150,000 clones, 84% detected once. Germline CDR1 reads SEHNR; CDR2 reads FQNEAQ (reference sequence). Trimming cost V 9 bases and J 2 bases, with 14 bases left between them. The CDR3 extends over 13 amino acids. A note on this clone: The antigen is undetermined.

The sequence was obtained from a man in his fifties or sixties in good health and CMV-seronegative. The chain uses TRBV7-9 and TRBJ2-7, with D unclear. Sequencing was done on a sample of PBMCs. The CDR3 is CASGLGQTYEQYF. CDR3 in DNA: TGTGCCAGTGGGCTCGGTCAAACCTACGAGCAGTACTTC.